A single T cell receptor beta chain is shown here with its context. With a J-beta primer mix and a sample-barcoded 5' primer, a second PCR ran roughly 7 to 11 cycles. TCRdb fed the 5' RACE reads into MiXCR, producing one record per CDR3 protein. The data contain about 1.7 million distinct CDR3 sequences, 28% of them singletons. The CDR3 covers 22 residues. Trimming removed 2 bases from V and 10 bases from J; junction bases left unmatched: 26. Germline CDR1 reads MGHRA; CDR2 reads YSYEKL. This sample was included in a study of blood T cells in healthy people across ages. V usage is TRBV4-1 and J usage is TRBJ2-1; 13 nucleotides agree with TRBD2. Sequences were obtained from blood. The sequence was collected from a woman aged 25 to 39 in good health. The CDR3 sequence: CASSQPFLSNDRTSGGPWEQFF. In nucleotides, the CDR3 is TGCGCCAGCAGCCAACCTTTCCTTTCAAACGATCGGACTAGCGGGGGCCCTTGGGAGCAGTTCTTC.